This T cell receptor beta chain was profiled in a study of blood T cell repertoires in COVID-19. In the authors' methods: Amplification of reference gene primers was used by the study to estimate nucleated cell counts. Generated by immunoSEQ multiplex PCR, the TCRdb table keeps only in-frame clones and is missing some. V, J and clone size are those of that table, while D and trimming were read from the DNA. Here the sample spans more than 85,000 clones, around nine tenths being singletons. CDR1 and CDR2 from the germline V gene are MGHDK and SYGVNS. This CDR3 comprises 13 residues. Trimming cost V 5 bases and J 5 bases, with 12 bases left between them.

This TCR was recovered from a man between 60 and 70 years old with acute or convalescent COVID-19. The genes are TRBV25-1 and TRBJ2-5, with a possible D match to TRBD2 (5 bases). Sequencing used peripheral blood. CDR3 DNA: TGTGCCAGCAGTTCCCCAAGGAGGGAGACCCAGTACTTC. This encodes CASSSPRRETQYF.